The present entry profiles one TCR beta chain with its context. This entry comes from a study of blood T cell repertoires in COVID-19. How the authors handled the data: Amplification of reference gene primers was used by the study to estimate nucleated cell counts. Data came from immunoSEQ multiplex PCR; TCRdb stores just in-frame clones and leaves some out. That table gives V, J and clone size, and the DNA gave D and trimming. The sample holds about 330,000 clones, roughly 90% seen once. The recovered donors of Cohort 3 showed two negative PCRs, clearance, or symptom resolution. The clonotype originates from a woman aged 25-40 years who had recovered from COVID-19. Sequencing was performed on PBMCs or T cells enriched from blood (not recorded which).

The chain's CDR3 is CASSFREGLSEQFF. The CDR3 nucleotides read TGTGCCAGCAGTTTTCGGGAGGGCCTATCTGAGCAGTTCTTC. The chain has TRBV27 and TRBJ2-1; 8 bases are shared with TRBD2. V dropped 3 bases and J dropped 9; count of bases not matched to a gene: 7. CDR1 MNHEY and CDR2 SMNVEV come from the germline V gene (reference sequence). This CDR3 spans 14 amino acids.